The entry that follows covers one T cell receptor (beta chain) sequence. No antigen is known for it. The input lacks base qualities; no much larger clone sits a single base away. TCRbeta CDR3 regions were amplified from genomic DNA using the immunoSEQ Assay, a bias-controlled multiplex PCR. As for how the authors treated the data: Within the assay, amplification of reference gene primers was used to estimate how many nucleated cells each sample contained. To quantify the absolute abundance of each unique TCRbeta CDR3 rearrangement, sequence reads were collapsed and filtered. Productive Simpson clonality was computed per sample as the square root of Simpson's diversity index over productive rearrangements. TCRdb carries this immuneACCESS record with in-frame sequences only. Its versions omit some clonotypes, under half of them owing to an unresolved V gene in the studies checked, with the rest unexplained. Clonal size and the V and J genes are those of that table, whereas D and trimming came from the DNA. The sample table contains fewer than 15,000 clones; only one count was recorded for around nine tenths of them. The top ten clonotypes cover roughly 2.5% of the sample.

This entry belongs to a study of blood T cell repertoires in COVID-19 (TCRdb year 2020). For context, the study as a whole: The collaborator samples originated in the United States, Italy and Spain and spanned the acute and convalescent phases of COVID-19. The material from the prospective study consisted of cDNA or gDNA derived from T cells, B-cell-depleted T cells, or PBMCs. Subjects who had been exposed to COVID-19, were actively infected with it, or had recovered from it provided the deeply sampled blood TCRbeta repertoires that made up the dataset. A freely available public database, intended as a resource for researchers studying the immune response to SARS-CoV-2, is where the repertoires were released. Samples were obtained from the ongoing ImmuneRACE study (first 160 participants) and from some 1,300 subjects provided by 6 global collaborators. Nearly every sample came with metadata listing a de-identified subject ID, COVID-19 status, age in years and sex. Where available, HLA class I and class II types were taken from metadata supplied by the sample provider and were not determined by assay-based typing.

Study-wide findings and limitations: How much clinical and demographic metadata was included differed by source and by participant, and the metadata was provided uncurated.

As encoded in the germline V gene (reference sequence), CDR1 is PRHDT while CDR2 is FYEKMQ. From the cysteine through the phenylalanine, the CDR3 covers 18 amino acids. Only the CDR3 DNA is retained, 54 bases long and in frame from the first base. Trimming accounts for 0 bases at V and 1 base at J, while the number of junction bases matched to no gene is 8. Collaborating institutions collected whole blood in K2EDTA tubes following their own protocols. For TCRbeta analysis, collaborators shipped samples in one of three forms: frozen whole blood, isolated PBMCs, or DNA extracted from either of those sample types.

Material for sequencing was peripheral blood. The clonotype originates from a human donor in a cohort sampled during active COVID-19. This receptor chain uses TRBV13 and TRBJ2-5; 10 bases in between match TRBD2. The bases are TGTGCCAGCAGCTTAGGCAGACCTAGCGGGAGATCCCAAGAGACCCAGTACTTC. Its translation is CASSLGRPSGRSQETQYF. Supplemented by the reference TRBV13 and TRBJ2-5 proteins around the CDR3, the complete variable domain is AAGVIQSPRHLIKEKRETATLKCYPIPRHDTVYWYQQGPGQDPQFLISFYEKMQSDKGSIPDRFSAQQFSDYHSELNMSSLELGDSALYFCASSLGRPSGRSQETQYFGPGTRLLVL.